A selection of T cell receptor beta chains follows, all from one sample in a study of T cell changes during pregnancy in multiple sclerosis. TCRdb's copy holds only in-frame clones and misses some; the assay was immunoSEQ multiplex PCR. The table lists about 75,000 clones, around 92% of them singletons, with roughly 1% in the top ten. The material was peripheral blood, obtained in the first trimester of pregnancy. The source of these receptors is a female donor in good health, enrolled as a control in a pregnancy study. CDR3s include the opening cysteine and the closing phenylalanine or tryptophan. The D gene is left open where the match is weak. Clone size is given for some rows only: seen once, a few or many times, or a class if the clone is expanded.

CDR3 DNA: TGTGCCAGCAGCAGCATCCCGGGGGAGCTGTTTTTT
CDR3 protein: CASSSIPGELFF
clone size: -
J gene: TRBJ2-2
V gene: TRBV11-3
D gene: -

CDR3 DNA: TGTGCCAGCAGCGTAGACACAGGGGGCGGGTGGAAGCAAGAGACCCAGTACTTC
CDR3 protein: CASSVDTGGGWKQETQYF
clone size: -
J gene: TRBJ2-5
V gene: TRBV9
D gene: TRBD1

CDR3 DNA: TGTGCCAGCAGCTCTTGGACTGTGAACACTGAAGCTTTCTTT
CDR3 protein: CASSSWTVNTEAFF
clone size: -
J gene: TRBJ1-1
V gene: TRBV7-9
D gene: -

CDR3 DNA: TGTGCCAGCAGCCCCAGGACAGCTATGAACACTGAAGCTTTCTTT
CDR3 protein: CASSPRTAMNTEAFF
clone size: -
J gene: TRBJ1-1
V gene: TRBV9
D gene: -

CDR3 DNA: TGTGCCAGCAGCTTAGATTCTCGACTAGCGGACTACAATGAGCAGTTCTTC
CDR3 protein: CASSLDSRLADYNEQFF
clone size: -
J gene: TRBJ2-1
V gene: TRBV11-2
D gene: TRBD2

CDR3 DNA: TGTGCCAGCAGTTTGACAGGGGGCCTCGGCTACACCTTC
CDR3 protein: CASSLTGGLGYTF
clone size: -
J gene: TRBJ1-2
V gene: TRBV28
D gene: TRBD1

CDR3 DNA: TGTGCCAGTAGACAGGAGGGGTCTTTTAATCAGCCCCAGCATTTT
CDR3 protein: CASRQEGSFNQPQHF
clone size: -
J gene: TRBJ1-5
V gene: TRBV19
D gene: -

CDR3 DNA: TGTGCCAGCAGTTATGGACTAGCGGGGCAAGCGGCCCAGTACTTC
CDR3 protein: CASSYGLAGQAAQYF
clone size: once
J gene: TRBJ2-5
V gene: TRBV6-5
D gene: TRBD2

CDR3 DNA: TGTGCCAGCAGTGAGGGACAGTTGTACGAGCAGTACTTC
CDR3 protein: CASSEGQLYEQYF
clone size: -
J gene: TRBJ2-7
V gene: TRBV27
D gene: TRBD1

CDR3 DNA: TGTGCCAGCAGTTCTCAAGCGGGAGGGCCGTTTGAGCAGTTCTTC
CDR3 protein: CASSSQAGGPFEQFF
clone size: once
J gene: TRBJ2-1
V gene: TRBV6-5
D gene: TRBD2

CDR3 DNA: TGTGCCAGCAGCGCGCAGGGGGCGCTTTCACCCCTCCACTTT
CDR3 protein: CASSAQGALSPLHF
clone size: few
J gene: TRBJ1-6
V gene: TRBV7-9
D gene: TRBD1

CDR3 DNA: TGTGCCAGCAGTTTAAGTGGGGTCGGAGGGATTGAGGTCTATGGCTACACCTTC
CDR3 protein: CASSLSGVGGIEVYGYTF
clone size: -
J gene: TRBJ1-2
V gene: TRBV27
D gene: -

CDR3 DNA: TGCGCCAGCAGCCCCCCTGGCCGGCTGGGGGGATACACTGAAGCTTTCTTT
CDR3 protein: CASSPPGRLGGYTEAFF
clone size: -
J gene: TRBJ1-1
V gene: TRBV4-1
D gene: -

CDR3 DNA: TGTGCCAGCAGACACTTACCGGGACAGACATATGGCTACACCTTC
CDR3 protein: CASRHLPGQTYGYTF
clone size: -
J gene: TRBJ1-2
V gene: TRBV6-4
D gene: TRBD1

CDR3 DNA: TGTGCCAGCAGCTTAGGGCCACAGGGGCGCAATGAGCAGTTCTTC
CDR3 protein: CASSLGPQGRNEQFF
clone size: -
J gene: TRBJ2-1
V gene: TRBV7-9
D gene: TRBD1

CDR3 DNA: TGTGCCAGCAGCTCTTTGGACAGAAACACTGAAGCTTTCTTT
CDR3 protein: CASSSLDRNTEAFF
clone size: -
J gene: TRBJ1-1
V gene: TRBV7-2
D gene: -

CDR3 DNA: TGCGCCAGCAGCCAAGACCAAACACTAGCGGGAGTCAATGAGCAGTTCTTC
CDR3 protein: CASSQDQTLAGVNEQFF
clone size: -
J gene: TRBJ2-1
V gene: TRBV4-3
D gene: TRBD2

CDR3 DNA: TGTGCCATCAGTGACCCTAACGGGGAAGAGACCCAGTACTTC
CDR3 protein: CAISDPNGEETQYF
clone size: -
J gene: TRBJ2-5
V gene: TRBV10-3
D gene: -

CDR3 DNA: TGTGCCAGCAGCGTAGCTATGGGCGGGCCCGGGGATGAGCAGTTCTTC
CDR3 protein: CASSVAMGGPGDEQFF
clone size: -
J gene: TRBJ2-1
V gene: TRBV9
D gene: -

CDR3 DNA: TGTGCCAGCAGTTGGGGCCCAGATACGCAGTATTTT
CDR3 protein: CASSWGPDTQYF
clone size: -
J gene: TRBJ2-3
V gene: TRBV6-5
D gene: -

CDR3 DNA: TGTGCCAGCAGCTTATCCCGACAAAGTAATCAGCCCCAGCATTTT
CDR3 protein: CASSLSRQSNQPQHF
clone size: -
J gene: TRBJ1-5
V gene: TRBV7-2
D gene: -

CDR3 DNA: TGCAGCGTTTGGGGACAGGGGTCGTCTGGGGCCAACGTCCTGACTTTC
CDR3 protein: CSVWGQGSSGANVLTF
clone size: -
J gene: TRBJ2-6
V gene: TRBV29-1
D gene: TRBD1

CDR3 DNA: TGTGCCAGCAATTTAGGGACAGCCCTCTATGGCTACACCTTC
CDR3 protein: CASNLGTALYGYTF
clone size: -
J gene: TRBJ1-2
V gene: TRBV5-6
D gene: TRBD1

CDR3 DNA: TGTGCCAGCAGCCTTGCCGGGACAGGGGTGTTCAATCAGCCCCAGCATTTT
CDR3 protein: CASSLAGTGVFNQPQHF
clone size: -
J gene: TRBJ1-5
V gene: TRBV5-5
D gene: TRBD1

CDR3 DNA: TGTGCCAGCTTAATAGACAAGAACACTGAAGCTTTCTTT
CDR3 protein: CASLIDKNTEAFF
clone size: -
J gene: TRBJ1-1
V gene: TRBV18
D gene: -

CDR3 DNA: TGTGCCAGCAAGCCGCCGCCGGGGGTGAACACTGAAGCTTTCTTT
CDR3 protein: CASKPPPGVNTEAFF
clone size: -
J gene: TRBJ1-1
V gene: TRBV28
D gene: -

CDR3 DNA: TGTGCCAGCAGCACAGCTCTTTGGGGCTACACCTTC
CDR3 protein: CASSTALWGYTF
clone size: once
J gene: TRBJ1-2
V gene: TRBV7-2
D gene: -

CDR3 DNA: TGCAGCTTACGGACAGGGTGGGGCTATGGCTACACCTTC
CDR3 protein: CSLRTGWGYGYTF
clone size: -
J gene: TRBJ1-2
V gene: TRBV29-1
D gene: TRBD1

CDR3 DNA: TGCGCCAGCAGCCCGGACAGGGGAGAGACCCAGTACTTC
CDR3 protein: CASSPDRGETQYF
clone size: -
J gene: TRBJ2-5
V gene: TRBV5-1
D gene: TRBD1

CDR3 DNA: TGCGCCAGCAGCGAGGGACAGGGCTGGGCTTCACCCCTCCACTTT
CDR3 protein: CASSEGQGWASPLHF
clone size: -
J gene: TRBJ1-6
V gene: TRBV5-1
D gene: TRBD1

CDR3 DNA: TGTGCTAGTGGTTTGGCCGAGGGAGCGGGGGGGTTTTACGAGCAGTACTTC
CDR3 protein: CASGLAEGAGGFYEQYF
clone size: -
J gene: TRBJ2-7
V gene: TRBV12-5
D gene: TRBD2

CDR3 DNA: TGTGCCAGCAGCCAAAGGGGCAATGAGCAGTTCTTC
CDR3 protein: CASSQRGNEQFF
clone size: -
J gene: TRBJ2-1
V gene: TRBV9
D gene: -

CDR3 DNA: TGTGCCAGCAGCCTAGGGACAGGGGTGAACATTCAGTACTTC
CDR3 protein: CASSLGTGVNIQYF
clone size: once
J gene: TRBJ2-4
V gene: TRBV5-8
D gene: TRBD1

CDR3 DNA: TGTGCCAGCAGCTTATTGGGGACAGCCGATGGCTACACCTTC
CDR3 protein: CASSLLGTADGYTF
clone size: once
J gene: TRBJ1-2
V gene: TRBV7-2
D gene: TRBD1